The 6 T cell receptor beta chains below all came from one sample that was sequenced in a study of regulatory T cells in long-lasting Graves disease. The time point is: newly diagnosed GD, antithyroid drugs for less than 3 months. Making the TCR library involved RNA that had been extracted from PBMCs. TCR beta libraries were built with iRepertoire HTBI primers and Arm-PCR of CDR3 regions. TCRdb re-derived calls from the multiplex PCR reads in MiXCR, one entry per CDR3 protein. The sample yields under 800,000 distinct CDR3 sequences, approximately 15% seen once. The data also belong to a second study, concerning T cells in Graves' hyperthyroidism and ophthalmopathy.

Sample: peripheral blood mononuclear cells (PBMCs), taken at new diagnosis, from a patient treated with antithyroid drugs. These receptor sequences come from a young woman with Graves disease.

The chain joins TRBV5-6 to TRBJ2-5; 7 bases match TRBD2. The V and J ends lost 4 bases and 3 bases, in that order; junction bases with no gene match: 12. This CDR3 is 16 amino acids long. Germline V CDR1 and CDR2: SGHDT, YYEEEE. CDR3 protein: CASSHASGSRKETQYF. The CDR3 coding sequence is TGTGCCAGCAGCCATGCTAGCGGATCGAGAAAAGAGACCCAGTACTTC. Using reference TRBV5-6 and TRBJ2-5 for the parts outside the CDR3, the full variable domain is DAGVTQSPTHLIKTRGQQVTLRCSPKSGHDTVSWYQQALGQGPQFIFQYYEEEERQRGNFPDRFSGHQFPNYSSELNVNALLLGDSALYLCASSHASGSRKETQYFGPGTRLLVL.

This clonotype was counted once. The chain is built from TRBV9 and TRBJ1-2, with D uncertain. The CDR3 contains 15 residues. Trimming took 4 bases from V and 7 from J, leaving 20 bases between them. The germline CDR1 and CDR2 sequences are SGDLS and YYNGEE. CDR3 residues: CASSSDLNPIVGYTF. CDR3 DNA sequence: TGTGCCAGCAGCTCCGACCTAAACCCCATAGTTGGCTACACCTTC.

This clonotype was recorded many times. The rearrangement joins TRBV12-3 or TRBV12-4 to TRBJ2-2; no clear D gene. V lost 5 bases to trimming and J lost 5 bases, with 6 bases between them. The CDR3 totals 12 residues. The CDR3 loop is CASSPKTGELFF. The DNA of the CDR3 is TGTGCCAGCAGTCCCAAGACCGGGGAGCTGTTTTTT.

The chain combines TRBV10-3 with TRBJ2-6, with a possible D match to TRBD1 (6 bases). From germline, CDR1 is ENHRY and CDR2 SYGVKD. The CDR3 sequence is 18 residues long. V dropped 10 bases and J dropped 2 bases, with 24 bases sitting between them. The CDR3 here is CASRDSGTQSAGANVLTF. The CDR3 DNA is TGTGCCAGCAGAGACTCCGGGACACAGTCCGCTGGGGCCAACGTCCTGACTTTC.

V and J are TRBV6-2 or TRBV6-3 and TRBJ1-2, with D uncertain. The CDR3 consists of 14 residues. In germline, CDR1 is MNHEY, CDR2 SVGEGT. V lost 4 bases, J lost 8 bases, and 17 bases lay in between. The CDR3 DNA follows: TGTGCCAGCAGTTTGGGCGGGTCCGCTGAGGGCTACACCTTC. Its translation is CASSLGGSAEGYTF.

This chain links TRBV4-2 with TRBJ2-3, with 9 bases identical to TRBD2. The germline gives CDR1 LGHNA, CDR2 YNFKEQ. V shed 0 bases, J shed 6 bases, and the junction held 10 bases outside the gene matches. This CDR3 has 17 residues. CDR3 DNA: TGTGCCAGCAGCCAAGATGGTAGCGGGAGAACTGGGGATACGCAGTATTTT. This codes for CASSQDGSGRTGDTQYF.